Below are 17 T cell receptor beta chains sequenced from a single sample in a study of blood T cell repertoires in COVID-19 (TCRdb year 2020). The receptor library was made with the immunoSEQ multiplex PCR assay. TCRdb stores this immuneACCESS table with in-frame sequences only. Part of the clones is absent; in the studies checked, under half of the shortfall reflects unresolved V genes, and no reason is known for the rest. The sample table contains 49,000 or so clones; only one count was recorded for 75% to 90% of them. Around 8% of the sample is in the top ten clones. Sample: peripheral blood. Source of these receptors: a man in his fifties or sixties with acute or convalescent COVID-19.

The V call is TRBV18, the J call TRBJ2-7, with 8 positions matching TRBD1. CDR1 is KGHSH and CDR2 is LQKENI in the germline V gene. This CDR3 is built from 16 residues. V shed 0 bases and J 5 bases; nucleotides not matched to a gene: 9. CDR3 region: CASSPPVGRGLNEQYF. The CDR3 DNA sequence: TGTGCCAGCTCACCACCGGTGGGCAGGGGGCTAAACGAGCAGTACTTC.

This chain links TRBV3-1 (or the pseudogene TRBV3-2) with TRBJ1-3, with 9 bases fitting TRBD1. With 6 bases clipped from V and 2 bases from J, the junction kept 5 bases outside the gene matches. The CDR3 is 15 amino acids. From germline, CDR1 is LGHDT and CDR2 YNNKEL (reference sequence). This chain's CDR3 is CASSLQGAAGNTIYF. The CDR3 nucleotides are TGTGCCAGCAGTCTACAGGGGGCCGCTGGAAACACCATATATTTT.

The gene calls are TRBV7-2 and TRBJ2-4; D possibly corresponds to TRBD1 (5 bases). The CDR3 consists of 17 residues. With 5 bases removed from V and 5 bases from J, the gap between germline ends came to 22 bases. Germline-derived CDR1 and CDR2 are SGHTA and FQGNSA. The chain's CDR3 is CASSRGLTDLGENIQYF. In DNA, the CDR3 is TGTGCCAGCAGCAGGGGATTGACGGACCTTGGAGAAAACATTCAGTACTTC.

The chain combines TRBV7-8 with TRBJ2-1; 9 nucleotides align to TRBD2. After removal of 1 base from V and 7 bases from J, the junction contained 5 bases not matched to a gene. Germline V gives CDR1 SGHVS, CDR2 FQNEAQ. The CDR3 runs 15 residues. The CDR3 reads CASSLGGGARNEQFF. The DNA of the CDR3 is TGTGCCAGCAGCTTAGGCGGGGGGGCCAGGAATGAGCAGTTCTTC.

The genes are TRBV24-1 and TRBJ2-1; 11 positions agree with TRBD1. The J segment lost 12 bases and the V segment lost 3 bases, leaving 12 bases of the junction unmatched. This CDR3 is 16 amino acids long. In germline, CDR1 is KGHDR, CDR2 SFDVKD. DNA of the CDR3: TGTGCCACCAGTGATACCGGGACAGGGGGGTCCAGGGGGCAGTTCTTC. Its translation is CATSDTGTGGSRGQFF.

The V call is TRBV7-3, the J call TRBJ2-1; maybe TRBD2 (5 bases). The CDR3 extends over 15 amino acids. Germline values: CDR1 SGHTA, CDR2 FQGTGA. V lost 1 base and J 3 bases, leaving 10 bases between the germline ends. CDR3 region: CASSLIHSGYNEQFF. The CDR3 bases are TGTGCCAGCAGCTTAATACACAGCGGCTACAATGAGCAGTTCTTC. The complete variable domain, with remaining parts taken from reference TRBV7-3 and TRBJ2-1, reads GAGVSQTPSNKVTEKGKYVELRCDPISGHTALYWYRQSLGQGPEFLIYFQGTGAADDSGLPNDRFFAVRPEGSVSTLKIQRTERGDSAVYLCASSLIHSGYNEQFFGPGTRLTVL.

This chain links TRBV19 with TRBJ2-7; 8 bases map to TRBD2. From germline, CDR1 is LNHDA and CDR2 SQIVND (reference sequence). This CDR3 has 15 amino acids. Trimming removed 6 bases from V and 1 base from J; junction bases left unmatched: 8. The CDR3 bases are TGTGCCAGTAGCGTAAGCGGGGGAAAGTCCTACGAGCAGTACTTC. As protein: CASSVSGGKSYEQYF. The full variable domain, with the rest looked up from reference TRBV19 and TRBJ2-7, is DGGITQSPKYLFRKEGQNVTLSCEQNLNHDAMYWYRQDPGQGLRLIYYSQIVNDFQKGDIAEGYSVSREKKESFPLTVTSAQKNPTAFYLCASSVSGGKSYEQYFGPGTRLTVT.

The chain recombines TRBV6-6 with TRBJ2-7, with 9 bases identical to TRBD1. Germline V gene data show CDR1 as MNHNY and CDR2 as SVGAGI (reference sequence). The CDR3 length is 14 residues. V trimming: 2 bases; J trimming: 2 bases; junction bases outside the gene matches: 1. The CDR3 DNA reads as TGTGCCAGCAGTTACGGGACAGGGACCTACGAGCAGTACTTC. This translates into CASSYGTGTYEQYF.

The chain carries TRBV28 and TRBJ1-3; 9 bases are a match to TRBD1. Per the germline V gene, CDR1 is MDHEN and CDR2 is SYDVKM. This CDR3 spans 17 amino acids. J lost 4 bases, V lost 7 bases, and 14 bases had no gene match. CDR3 amino acids: CASTHSTGTGNGNTIYF. The CDR3 DNA is TGTGCCAGCACCCACAGCACCGGGACAGGGAACGGAAACACCATATATTTT.

This clone appeared a single time. The chain uses TRBV12-3 or TRBV12-4 and TRBJ2-5; D remains ambiguous. Trimming cost V 6 bases and J 5 bases, with 13 bases left between them. The CDR3 extends over 13 amino acids. CDR3 sequence (DNA): TGTGCCAGCAGCCCGCGAGCGCTGGAGACCCAGTACTTC. It specifies CASSPRALETQYF.

V gene TRBV6-5 combines with J gene TRBJ2-2; 9 nucleotides align to TRBD2. CDR3 length: 15 residues. CDR1 and CDR2 (germline): MNHEY, SVGAGI. V lost 6 bases to trimming and J lost 5 bases; unmatched junction nucleotides: 7. CDR3 residues: CASRRGGRWTGELFF. The CDR3 DNA follows: TGTGCCAGCAGGCGGGGGGGCCGATGGACCGGGGAGCTGTTTTTT.

The rearrangement links TRBV9 to TRBJ1-5; D gene unclear. Germline V gene lookup returns CDR1 SGDLS and CDR2 YYNGEE. CDR3 length: 15 residues. V dropped 4 bases and J dropped 7 bases, with 18 bases sitting between them. CDR3 DNA: TGTGCCAGCAGCCCCGAGGGAGGGTTAATCCAGCCCCAGCATTTT. Translating gives CASSPEGGLIQPQHF.

V is TRBV6-1 and J is TRBJ1-5; D possibly corresponds to TRBD1 (5 bases). Trimming shortened V by 2 bases and J by 2 bases, and 10 bases separated the two germline ends. Germline V gene lookup returns CDR1 MNHNS and CDR2 SASEGT. The CDR3 loop spans 15 amino acids. The CDR3 DNA is TGTGCCAGCAGTGAACAGGGAGGAGGCAATCAGCCCCAGCATTTT. Encoded protein: CASSEQGGGNQPQHF.

V and J are TRBV4-1 and TRBJ1-2; the match to TRBD1 covers 9 bases. This CDR3 region has 17 residues. Germline CDR1 MGHRA, CDR2 YSYEKL. Trimming removed 0 bases from V and 1 base from J; junction bases left unmatched: 6. CDR3 region: CASSQERGTGINYGYTF. The CDR3 region has the DNA TGCGCCAGCAGCCAAGAAAGAGGGACAGGGATTAACTATGGCTACACCTTC.

The chain joins TRBV28 to TRBJ1-2; 10 bases align to TRBD1. CDR3 size: 15 residues. The V gene's germline CDR1 is MDHEN and CDR2 SYDVKM. The V gene end was trimmed by 3 bases and the J gene end by 6 bases; junction bases not matched to a gene: 7. The CDR3 DNA follows: TGTGCCAGCAGTTTTAGGGGACAGGGGTATAATGGCTACACCTTC. Its translation: CASSFRGQGYNGYTF.

The chain employs TRBV12-5 and TRBJ1-2; D possibly corresponds to TRBD1 (6 bases). V was pared by 4 bases and J by 8 bases, with 14 bases between. Germline V lookup: CDR1 LGHNT, CDR2 FRNRAP. The CDR3 is 13 amino acids. The CDR3 reads CASGYGGANGYTF. In nucleotides, the CDR3 is TGTGCTAGTGGTTATGGGGGCGCGAACGGCTACACCTTC.

V usage is TRBV3-1 (or the pseudogene TRBV3-2) and J usage is TRBJ2-3; TRBD1 might be the D (6 bases). Germline-derived CDR1 and CDR2 are LGHDT and YNNKEL (reference sequence). This CDR3 is built from 13 residues. The ends were cut back, 4 bases at V and 1 base at J, with 6 bases in the middle. The CDR3 reads CASSRTGTDTQYF. CDR3 DNA sequence: TGTGCCAGCAGCCGGACAGGCACAGATACGCAGTATTTT.